This T cell receptor (beta chain) was recorded in a study of T cell repertoires in cytomegalovirus infection. For this clonotype: The antigen remains undetermined.

TCRdb processed the reads anew with MiXCR; each CDR3 protein has one entry. In the table there are 360,000 or so distinct CDR3 sequences, nearly 35% of which are singletons. The source material was cultured PBMCs, sampled from culture after CMV antigen stimulation. The receptor was derived from a human donor in good health (CMV status not recorded). Some clones in this sample may be carry-over from other donors' samples.

The CDR3 DNA reads TGTGCCACCAGCTCAAGAGGGACCGGTGGGAACGATGAGCAGTTCTTC. Translation: CATSSRGTGGNDEQFF. This chain connects TRBV15 to TRBJ2-1; D might be TRBD1 or TRBD2, each matching 5 bases. Germline V CDR1 and CDR2: LNHNV, YYDKDF (reference sequence). The ends were cut back, 5 bases at V and 8 bases at J, with 22 bases in the middle. The CDR3 is 16 residues long.